These T cell receptor beta chains were read from a single sample in a study of blood T cell repertoires in COVID-19. Libraries were prepared by immunoSEQ multiplex PCR; TCRdb keeps only in-frame clonotypes and omits some of them. The repertoire holds 500,000 to 600,000 clones, with approximately 88% as singletons. The specimen was peripheral blood. The receptors were sampled from a woman between 50 and 59 years old with COVID-19, enrolled during active disease. Both conserved end residues are part of each CDR3. A D gene is named only where the DNA matches it firmly. Clone size is not always given. Where it is, it says once, few, many or a class for expanded clones.

>-|TRBJ1-1|TRBD1|TRBV5-4
TGTGCCAGCAGCTTGCGAGGGGGCCGGGGCACTGAAGCTTTCTTT
CASSLRGGRGTEAFF
>once|TRBJ1-4|-|TRBV5-1
TGCGCCAGCAGCTACTCCTCTAGGAGGGCGGGGGAAAAACTGTTTTTT
CASSYSSRRAGEKLFF
>-|TRBJ2-3|TRBD1|TRBV4-2
TGTGCCAGCAGCCCATTCGAGGGGGCAGGGTCCACAGATACGCAGTATTTT
CASSPFEGAGSTDTQYF
>-|TRBJ1-5|-|TRBV2
TGTGCCAGCAGTAAATTTAAAGGGGGAGGCAATCAGCCCCAGCATTTT
CASSKFKGGGNQPQHF
>-|TRBJ1-4|TRBD1|TRBV4-1
TGCGCCAGCCGGTCATCACGCAGGGGGATGAGTGAAAAACTGTTTTTT
CASRSSRRGMSEKLFF
>-|TRBJ1-2|-|TRBV15
TGTGCCACCAGCGTCGGGACATCGAGAGGCTACACCTTC
CATSVGTSRGYTF
>-|TRBJ2-7|-|TRBV30
TGTGCGGGGGGAACCTACGCGGAGCAGTACTTC
CAGGTYAEQYF
>-|TRBJ1-5|-|TRBV6-4
TGTGCCAGCAGTGAAAGCGGGGGCAATCAGCCCCAGCATTTT
CASSESGGNQPQHF
>-|TRBJ2-7|TRBD1|TRBV6-1
TGTGCCAGCAGTGAAGCTGAGGGACAGGGCGACGAGCAGTACTTC
CASSEAEGQGDEQYF
>-|TRBJ2-7|-|TRBV5-1
TGCGCCAGCAGCCCTGGGGGGGGGCCCGGCTCCTACGAGCAGTACTTC
CASSPGGGPGSYEQYF
>-|TRBJ2-7|TRBD1|TRBV29-1
TGCAGCGTTGAAAGGTGGGACAGGGCGGGCAACGAGCAGTACTTC
CSVERWDRAGNEQYF
>-|TRBJ1-1|-|TRBV5-1
TGCGCCAGCAGCTTGAGGGGCCTTACCGGGCCTGAAGCTTTCTTT
CASSLRGLTGPEAFF
>-|TRBJ1-1|TRBD1|TRBV9
TGTGCCAGCAGCGCCCACACAGGGGGGGGAACTGAAGCTTTCTTT
CASSAHTGGGTEAFF
>-|TRBJ1-6|-|TRBV28
TGTGCCAGCAGTCGGGGGGGAAGCTCCTATAATTCACCCCTCCACTTT
CASSRGGSSYNSPLHF
>-|TRBJ1-1|-|TRBV18
TGTGCCAGCTCACCACCGGGAGAGAACACTGAAGCTTTCTTT
CASSPPGENTEAFF
>-|TRBJ2-5|TRBD1|TRBV10-3
TGTGCCATCAGTGACTTGGGACAGGGGGCCCAAGAGACCCAGTACTTC
CAISDLGQGAQETQYF
>-|TRBJ1-4|TRBD1|TRBV30
TGTGCCTGGAGTGTAGACAGGGGGAATGAAAAACTGTTTTTT
CAWSVDRGNEKLFF
>-|TRBJ2-5|TRBD1|TRBV5-6
TGTGCCAGCAGCTTCTCGACAGGGGGAAGGGAGACCCAGTACTTC
CASSFSTGGRETQYF
>-|TRBJ1-2|TRBD1|TRBV29-1
TGCAGCGTCCTCAGGGGGGCTAACTATGGCTACACCTTC
CSVLRGANYGYTF
>-|TRBJ2-7|-|TRBV6-1
TGTGCCAGCAGTGAAGGGGCAGGGGCTACCTACGAGCAGTACTTC
CASSEGAGATYEQYF
>once|TRBJ2-7|-|TRBV5-1
TGCGCCAGCACCCGGGTTGGGGGACACTCTGGGTACGAGCAGTACTTC
CASTRVGGHSGYEQYF
>-|TRBJ1-2|-|TRBV2
TGTGCCAGCAAGAACCCCACATCGATTTCTAACTATGGCTACACCTTC
CASKNPTSISNYGYTF